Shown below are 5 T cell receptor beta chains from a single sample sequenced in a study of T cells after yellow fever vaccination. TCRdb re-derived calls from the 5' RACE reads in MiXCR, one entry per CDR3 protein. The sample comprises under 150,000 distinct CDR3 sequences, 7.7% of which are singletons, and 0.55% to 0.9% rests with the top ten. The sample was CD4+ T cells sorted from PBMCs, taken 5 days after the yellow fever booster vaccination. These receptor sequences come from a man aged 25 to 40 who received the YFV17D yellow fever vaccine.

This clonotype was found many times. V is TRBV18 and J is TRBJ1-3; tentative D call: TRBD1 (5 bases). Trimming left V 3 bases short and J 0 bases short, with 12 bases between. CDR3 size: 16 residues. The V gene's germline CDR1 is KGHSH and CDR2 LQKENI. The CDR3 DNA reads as TGTGCCAGCTCACCCAGCCAGGGTCACTCTGGAAACACCATATATTTT. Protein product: CASSPSQGHSGNTIYF.

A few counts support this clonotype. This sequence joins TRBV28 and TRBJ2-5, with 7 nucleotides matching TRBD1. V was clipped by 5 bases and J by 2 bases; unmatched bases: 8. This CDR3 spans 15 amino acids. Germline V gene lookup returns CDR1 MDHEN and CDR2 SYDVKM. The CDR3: CASSPLDRDQETQYF. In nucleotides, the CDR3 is TGTGCCAGCAGTCCCCTCGACAGGGATCAAGAGACCCAGTACTTC.

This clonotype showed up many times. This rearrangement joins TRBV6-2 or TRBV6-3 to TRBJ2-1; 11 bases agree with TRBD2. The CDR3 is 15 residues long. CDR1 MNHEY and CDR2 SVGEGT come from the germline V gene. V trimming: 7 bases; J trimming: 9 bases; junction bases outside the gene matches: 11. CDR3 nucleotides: TGTGCCAGCACCCTTAGCGGGAGGGCCGGGGGTGAGCAGTTCTTC. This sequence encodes CASTLSGRAGGEQFF.

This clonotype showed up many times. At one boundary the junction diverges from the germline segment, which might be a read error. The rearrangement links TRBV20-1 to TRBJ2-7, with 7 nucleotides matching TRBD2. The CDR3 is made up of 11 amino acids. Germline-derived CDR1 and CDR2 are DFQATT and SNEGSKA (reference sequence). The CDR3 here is CSARTPSGVSF. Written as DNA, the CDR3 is TGCAGTGCTCGAACCCCTAGCGGCGTCTCTTTC.

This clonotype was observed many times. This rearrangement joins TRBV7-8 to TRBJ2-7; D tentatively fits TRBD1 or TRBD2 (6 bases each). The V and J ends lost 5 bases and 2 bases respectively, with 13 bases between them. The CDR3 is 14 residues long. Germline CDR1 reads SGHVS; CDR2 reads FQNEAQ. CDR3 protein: CASSKGGTPYEQYF. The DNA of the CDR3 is TGTGCCAGCAGCAAAGGGGGGACCCCCTACGAGCAGTACTTC.